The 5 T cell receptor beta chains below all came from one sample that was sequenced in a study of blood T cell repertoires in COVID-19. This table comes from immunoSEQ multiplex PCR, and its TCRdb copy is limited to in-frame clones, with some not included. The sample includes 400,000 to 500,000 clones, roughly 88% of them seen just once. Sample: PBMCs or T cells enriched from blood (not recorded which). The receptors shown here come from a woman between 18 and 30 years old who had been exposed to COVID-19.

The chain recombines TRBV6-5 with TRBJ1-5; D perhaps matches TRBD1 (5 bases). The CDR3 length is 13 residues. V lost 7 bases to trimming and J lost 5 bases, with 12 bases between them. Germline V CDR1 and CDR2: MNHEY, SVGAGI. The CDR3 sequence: CASTQGAYQPQHF. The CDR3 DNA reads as TGTGCCAGCACTCAAGGGGCCTATCAGCCCCAGCATTTT.

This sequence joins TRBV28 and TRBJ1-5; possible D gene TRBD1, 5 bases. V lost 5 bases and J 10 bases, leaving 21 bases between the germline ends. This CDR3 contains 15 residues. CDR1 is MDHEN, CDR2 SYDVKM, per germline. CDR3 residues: CASSPGGGYHLPQHF. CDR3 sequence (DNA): TGTGCCAGCAGTCCTGGGGGAGGGTACCATCTCCCCCAGCATTTT.

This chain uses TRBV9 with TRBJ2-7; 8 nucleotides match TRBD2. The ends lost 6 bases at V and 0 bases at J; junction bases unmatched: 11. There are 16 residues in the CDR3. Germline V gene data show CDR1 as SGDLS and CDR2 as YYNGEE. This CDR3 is CASTSGASGRSYEQYF. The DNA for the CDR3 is TGTGCCAGCACCTCAGGGGCTAGCGGGCGCTCCTACGAGCAGTACTTC. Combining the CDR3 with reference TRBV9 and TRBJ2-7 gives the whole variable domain DSGVTQTPKHLITATGQRVTLRCSPRSGDLSVYWYQQSLDQGLQFLIQYYNGEERAKGNILERFSAQQFPDLHSELNLSSLELGDSALYFCASTSGASGRSYEQYFGPGTRLTVT.

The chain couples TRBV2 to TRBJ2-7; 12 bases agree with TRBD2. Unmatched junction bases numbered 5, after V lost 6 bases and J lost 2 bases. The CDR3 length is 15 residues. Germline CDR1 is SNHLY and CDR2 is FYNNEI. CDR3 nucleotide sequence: TGTGCCAGCAGCGGGACTAGCGGGTATCCCTACGAGCAGTACTTC. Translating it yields CASSGTSGYPYEQYF.

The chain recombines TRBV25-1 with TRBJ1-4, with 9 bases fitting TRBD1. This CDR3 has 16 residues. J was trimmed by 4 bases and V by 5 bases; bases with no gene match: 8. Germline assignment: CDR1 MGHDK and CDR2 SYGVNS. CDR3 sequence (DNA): TGTGCCAGCAGTAGACACCGGGACAGGGATAATGAAAAACTGTTTTTT. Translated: CASSRHRDRDNEKLFF.